These 7 T cell receptor beta chains share one sample of origin, sequenced in a study of response to subunit inactivated influenza vaccine. TCRdb passed the RT-PCR reads through MiXCR, listing each CDR3 protein once. The sample holds 150,000 to 200,000 distinct CDR3 sequences, more than 10% seen once. These data also formed part of another study, on T cells expressing NK-cell markers. This second study says: Template switching by 5'RACE with UMIs generated the TCR beta cDNA.

Material: CD8+ T cells sorted from PBMCs, obtained approximately 13 days after vaccination. The receptors stem from a man aged 45-65 years who received an inactivated influenza vaccine.

This clonotype has a count of ten or more. This rearrangement joins TRBV10-3 to TRBJ2-3, with 7 bases identical to TRBD1. In germline, CDR1 is ENHRY, CDR2 SYGVKD. The CDR3 has 14 residues. J was trimmed by 5 bases and V by 3 bases; bases with no gene match: 5. The CDR3 DNA reads TGTGCCATCAGTGACCCAACAGGGGAAGATACGCAGTATTTT. It is translated as CAISDPTGEDTQYF.

This clonotype was recorded a few times. This rearrangement joins TRBV7-9 to TRBJ2-2; D is undetermined. Germline V gives CDR1 SEHNR, CDR2 FQNEAQ (reference sequence). The CDR3 spans 10 residues. With 10 bases removed from V and 7 bases from J, the gap between germline ends came to 7 bases. The DNA for the CDR3 is TGTGCCACCGAAAGCGGGGAGCTGTTTTTT. Its protein is CATESGELFF.

The table lists this clonotype with many counts. This chain connects TRBV7-6 to TRBJ1-1, with a weak D call TRBD1 (6 bases). The V gene's germline CDR1 is SGHVS and CDR2 FNYEAQ. This CDR3 comprises 13 residues. V dropped 8 bases and J dropped 6 bases, with 16 bases sitting between them. The CDR3 DNA reads as TGTGCCAGCTGTCCCTTACCAGGGGCTGAAGCTTTCTTT. It specifies CASCPLPGAEAFF. The complete variable domain, with remaining parts taken from reference TRBV7-6 and TRBJ1-1, reads GAGVSQSPRYKVTKRGQDVALRCDPISGHVSLYWYRQALGQGPEFLTYFNYEAQQDKSGLPNDRFSAERPEGSISTLTIQRTEQRDSAMYRCASCPLPGAEAFFGQGTRLTVV.

This chain connects TRBV27 to TRBJ1-5; 9 bases align to TRBD1. The CDR3 is 14 residues long. Germline V lookup: CDR1 MNHEY, CDR2 SMNVEV (reference sequence). V shed 6 bases and J 7 bases; nucleotides not matched to a gene: 7. The CDR3 region is CASRLGQGRQPQHF. For the CDR3, the DNA is TGTGCCAGCAGGCTCGGACAGGGGAGGCAGCCCCAGCATTTT.

The chain recombines TRBV27 with TRBJ1-2, with D tentatively TRBD1 (5 bases). The CDR3 is 17 residues long. The ends were cut back, 5 bases at V and 3 bases at J, with 22 bases in the middle. Germline CDR1 and CDR2: MNHEY and SMNVEV (reference sequence). The CDR3 bases are TGTGCCAGCAGTACCCGGGATCAGGGCACCTGGCACTATGGCTACACCTTC. Protein: CASSTRDQGTWHYGYTF.

This clonotype occurred a few times. V and J are TRBV11-2 and TRBJ2-5; D gene uncertain. V was cut by 6 bases and J by 5 bases, with 10 bases left in between. CDR1 is SGHAT and CDR2 is FQNNGV in the germline V gene. The CDR3 has 12 residues. DNA of the CDR3: TGTGCCAGCAGGGGAATGGAGGAGACCCAGTACTTC. Its protein product is CASRGMEETQYF.

This chain joins TRBV19 and TRBJ1-5, with D unresolved. CDR3 length: 16 amino acids. CDR1 LNHDA and CDR2 SQIVND come from the germline V gene (reference sequence). V was clipped by 4 bases and J by 9 bases, with 22 bases between them. CDR3 in DNA: TGTGCCAGTAGTAACCCGGGAGTTCCGTTGATCCGGCCCCAGCATTTT. Amino acid sequence: CASSNPGVPLIRPQHF.